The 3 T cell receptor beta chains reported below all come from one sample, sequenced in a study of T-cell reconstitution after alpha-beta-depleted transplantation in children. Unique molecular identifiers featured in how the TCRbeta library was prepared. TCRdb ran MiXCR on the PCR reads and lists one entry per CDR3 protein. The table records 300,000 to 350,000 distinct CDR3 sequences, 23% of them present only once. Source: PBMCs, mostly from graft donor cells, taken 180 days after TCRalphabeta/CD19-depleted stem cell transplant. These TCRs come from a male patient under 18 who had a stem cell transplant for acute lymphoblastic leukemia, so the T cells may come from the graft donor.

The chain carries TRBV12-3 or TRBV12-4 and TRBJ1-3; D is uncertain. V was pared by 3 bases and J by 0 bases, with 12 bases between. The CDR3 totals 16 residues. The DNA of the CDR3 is TGTGCCAGCAGTTTCCATACAGCCTACTCTGGAAACACCATATATTTT. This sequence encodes CASSFHTAYSGNTIYF.

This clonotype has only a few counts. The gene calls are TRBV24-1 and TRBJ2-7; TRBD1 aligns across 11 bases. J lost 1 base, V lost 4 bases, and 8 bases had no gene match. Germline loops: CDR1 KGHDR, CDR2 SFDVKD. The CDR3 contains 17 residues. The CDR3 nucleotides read TGTGCCACCAGTGACCGGACAGGACAGGGGGCTTCCTACGAGCAGTACTTC. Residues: CATSDRTGQGASYEQYF.

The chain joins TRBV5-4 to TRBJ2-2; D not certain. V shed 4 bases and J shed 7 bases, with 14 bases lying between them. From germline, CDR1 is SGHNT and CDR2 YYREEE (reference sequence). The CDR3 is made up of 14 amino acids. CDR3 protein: CASSHLPHDGELFF. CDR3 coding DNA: TGTGCCAGCAGCCACCTACCACACGACGGGGAGCTGTTTTTT.